This TCR beta chain was sequenced during a study of T cell responses to AZD1222 COVID-19 vaccine. Overall study findings and caveats: Among those given AZD1222, only six were seropositive at baseline. Repertoires were collected only later (after the peak T cell response had occurred).

This clone was seen a single time. The antigen is not known. Sequencing used immunoSEQ multiplex PCR; TCRdb keeps in-frame clones, though not all of them. The repertoire holds roughly 150,000 clones, with 88% as singletons. Germline values: CDR1 ENHRY, CDR2 SYGVKD. There are 14 residues in the CDR3. V was clipped by 6 bases and J by 7 bases, with 15 bases between them. Sequences were derived from peripheral blood, sampled on day 0 of AZD1222 vaccination. The sequence was collected from an adult in good health. The V call is TRBV10-3, the J call TRBJ2-2; D is unclear. CDR3 bases: TGTGCCATCAGCCAAGGGAAGGTTGACGGGGAGCTGTTTTTT. Protein: CAISQGKVDGELFF.